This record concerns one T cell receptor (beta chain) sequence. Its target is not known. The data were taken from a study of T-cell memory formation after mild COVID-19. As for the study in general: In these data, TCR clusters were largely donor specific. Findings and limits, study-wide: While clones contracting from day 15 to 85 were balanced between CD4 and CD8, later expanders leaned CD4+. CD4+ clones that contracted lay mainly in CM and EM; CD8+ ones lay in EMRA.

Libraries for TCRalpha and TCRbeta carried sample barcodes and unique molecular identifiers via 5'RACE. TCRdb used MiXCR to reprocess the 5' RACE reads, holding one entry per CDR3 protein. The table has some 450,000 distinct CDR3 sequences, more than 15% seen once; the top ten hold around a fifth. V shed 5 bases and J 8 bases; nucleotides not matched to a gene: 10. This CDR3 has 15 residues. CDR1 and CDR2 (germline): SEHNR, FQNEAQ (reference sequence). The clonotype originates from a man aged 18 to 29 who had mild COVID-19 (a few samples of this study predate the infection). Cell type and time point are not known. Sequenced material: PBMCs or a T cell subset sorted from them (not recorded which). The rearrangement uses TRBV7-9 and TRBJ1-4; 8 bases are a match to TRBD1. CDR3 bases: TGTGCCAGCAGCCTCACACAGGGGGGAAGCGAAAAACTGTTTTTT. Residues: CASSLTQGGSEKLFF.